Sequencing of this TCR beta chain was carried out in a study of cytomegalovirus exposure and HLA in healthy donors. Researchers ran the PCR with 60 Vbeta and 13 Jbeta primers. The repertoire was sequenced with immunoSEQ multiplex PCR; TCRdb's copy has only in-frame clones and lacks some. Of about 170,000 clones listed, 82% are singletons. This clonotype originated in a girl between 5 and 17 years old in good health and CMV-seropositive. Sequenced: PBMCs.

CDR3 sequence: CASSLWAGGSTDTQYF. In nucleotides, the CDR3 is TGTGCCAGCAGTTTATGGGCGGGGGGAAGCACAGATACGCAGTATTTT. V is TRBV28 and J is TRBJ2-3, with 8 bases lining up with TRBD2. The germline V gene has CDR1 MDHEN and CDR2 SYDVKM. V was clipped by 0 bases and J by 0 bases; unmatched bases: 2. The CDR3 covers 16 residues.